This T cell receptor (beta chain) was identified during a study of vaccination and CD4 T cells after COVID-19. Across the whole study: Overlapping peptides covering the spike proteins of SARS-CoV-2, HCoV-NL63, HCoV-OC43 and HCoV-229E were added to stimulate cells. Either a CEFX pool, an HIV-1 Nef pool, or no peptide was added to control cultures. General observations from the study: Analysis of convalescent patients found that 304 of 307 vaccine-specific clones were spike mono-reactive.

CDR1 ENHRY and CDR2 SYGVKD come from the germline V gene. CDR3 length: 13 residues. V gave up 6 bases and J gave up 6 bases, with 13 bases separating them. Oncomine TCR Beta short-read sequencing was applied to DNA from cultured CD4+ T cells. Genomic DNA was taken out of cultured CD4+ T cells by extraction. TCRdb passed the PCR reads through MiXCR, listing each CDR3 protein once. The sample contains approximately 9,400 distinct CDR3 sequences, about 33% of which appear only once. Details on this clonotype: As yet, its antigen is unknown.

Treatment reported: approximately 10-day PBMC culture with coronavirus spike peptide pools or control peptides (ViraFEST assay). The unexposed donor's CD4+ T cells were collected before the COVID-19 pandemic (2011-2018). Probes of unexposed-donor CD4+ T cells used SARS-CoV-2 S/N and four cold-coronavirus spikes (cells permitting). The chain has TRBV10-3 and TRBJ2-3; D perhaps matches TRBD1 (5 bases). The receptor's source is a human donor in good health. What was sequenced was CD4+ T cells from blood, cultured in vitro. CDR3: CAISGEPGDTQYF. DNA for the CDR3: TGTGCCATCAGCGGCGAACCAGGGGATACGCAGTATTTT.